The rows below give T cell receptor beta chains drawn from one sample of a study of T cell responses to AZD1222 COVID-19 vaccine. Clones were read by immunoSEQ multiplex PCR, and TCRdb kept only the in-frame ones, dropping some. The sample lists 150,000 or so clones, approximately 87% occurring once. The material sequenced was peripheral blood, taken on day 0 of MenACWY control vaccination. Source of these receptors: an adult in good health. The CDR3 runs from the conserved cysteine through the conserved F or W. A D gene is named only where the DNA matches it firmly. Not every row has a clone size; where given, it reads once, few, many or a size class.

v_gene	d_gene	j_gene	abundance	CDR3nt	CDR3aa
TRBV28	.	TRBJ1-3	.	TGTGCCAGCAGTTTTAAGAGATCTGGAAACACCATATATTTT	CASSFKRSGNTIYF
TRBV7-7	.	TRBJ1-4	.	TGTGCCAGCAGCTTAGTTCAGGGCAAACTTGTTGCAACTAATGAAAAACTGTTTTTT	CASSLVQGKLVATNEKLFF
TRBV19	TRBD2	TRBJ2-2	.	TGTGCCAGTAGTATCTTTTCTAGCGGAAGTCCCACCGGGGAGCTGTTTTTT	CASSIFSSGSPTGELFF
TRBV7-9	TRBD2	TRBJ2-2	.	TGTGCCAGCAGCCTGGCTAGCGGTACGCACACCGGGGAGCTGTTTTTT	CASSLASGTHTGELFF
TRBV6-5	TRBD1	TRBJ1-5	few	TGTGCCAGCAGGTCGACAGGGGGCTTGAATCAGCCCCAGCATTTT	CASRSTGGLNQPQHF
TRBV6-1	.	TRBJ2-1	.	TGTGCCAGCAGTGGACAAACAGCCACTCACTCCTACAATGAGCAGTTCTTC	CASSGQTATHSYNEQFF
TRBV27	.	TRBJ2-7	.	TGTGCCAGCCGTCCCCTCAGGGGAAGCGGTGCCTACGAGCAGTACTTC	CASRPLRGSGAYEQYF
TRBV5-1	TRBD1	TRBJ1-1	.	TGCGCCAGCAGCTTGGGGGACAGGGCGGGCGCTGAAGCTTTCTTT	CASSLGDRAGAEAFF
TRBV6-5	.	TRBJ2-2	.	TGTGCCAGCAGTTACCAGTCGGCCGGGGGCTCCGGGGAGCTGTTTTTT	CASSYQSAGGSGELFF
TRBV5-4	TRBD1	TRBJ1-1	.	TGTGCCAGCAGCCTCAGGGGGCCCGGGGGCACTGAAGCTTTCTTT	CASSLRGPGGTEAFF
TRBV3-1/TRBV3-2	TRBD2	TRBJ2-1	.	TGTGCCAGCAGCCAAGTGCGGGGGACTTCCTACAATGAGCAGTTCTTC	CASSQVRGTSYNEQFF
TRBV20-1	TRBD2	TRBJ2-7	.	TGCAGTACAAAGCGGGGGTCCGAGCAGTACTTC	CSTKRGSEQYF
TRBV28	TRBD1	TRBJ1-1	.	TGTGCCAGCAGTCCCTTCGACAGGGGGAACACTGAAGCTTTCTTT	CASSPFDRGNTEAFF
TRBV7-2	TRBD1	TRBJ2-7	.	TGTGCCAGCAGCTTGCGGCAGGGGGTCGAGCAGTACTTC	CASSLRQGVEQYF
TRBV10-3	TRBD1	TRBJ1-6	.	TGTGCCATCAGTGATGGGGCAGGGGGCTCCGGAAATTCACCCCTCCACTTT	CAISDGAGGSGNSPLHF
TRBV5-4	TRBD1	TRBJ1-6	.	TGTGCCAGCAGCCCCACCCAGGGGGCTTATAATTCACCCCTCCACTTT	CASSPTQGAYNSPLHF